One sample yielded the 9 T cell receptor beta chains listed below, sequenced in a study of blood T cell repertoires in COVID-19. Produced via immunoSEQ multiplex PCR; TCRdb's table is partial and in-frame only. Among some 150,000 clones listed, around 90% were seen once. The sequencing sample was made of peripheral blood. The receptors were sampled from a man in his fifties with acute or convalescent COVID-19.

This chain uses TRBV29-1 with TRBJ1-1; D not certain. The CDR3 totals 14 residues. V dropped 3 bases and J dropped 1 base, with 12 bases sitting between them. Germline values: CDR1 SQVTM, CDR2 ANQGSEA. For the CDR3, the DNA is TGCAGCGTTGACGGGGTGCGAGGGAACACTGAAGCTTTCTTT. Its translation is CSVDGVRGNTEAFF. The complete variable domain, with remaining parts taken from reference TRBV29-1 and TRBJ1-1, reads SAVISQKPSRDICQRGTSLTIQCQVDSQVTMMFWYRQQPGQSLTLIATANQGSEATYESGFVIDKFPISRPNLTFSTLTVSNMSPEDSSIYLCSVDGVRGNTEAFFGQGTRLTVV.

The rearrangement joins TRBV19 to TRBJ1-3, with 9 nucleotides matching TRBD1. Germline V gene sequence: CDR1 LNHDA, CDR2 SQIVND (reference sequence). V lost 8 bases and J lost 2; bases outside the gene matches: 10. The CDR3 runs 16 residues. This CDR3 reads CASGPGTGRAGNTIYF. CDR3 nucleotides: TGTGCCAGTGGTCCCGGGACAGGGCGCGCTGGAAACACCATATATTTT.

The V call is TRBV10-2, the J call TRBJ2-4, with TRBD1 identical over 8 bases. Germline values: CDR1 WSHSY, CDR2 SAAADI. The V gene end was trimmed by 6 bases and the J gene end by 0 bases; junction bases not matched to a gene: 7. CDR3 length: 16 amino acids. This CDR3 is CASSPQGELAKNIQYF. DNA of the CDR3: TGCGCCAGCAGCCCACAGGGGGAATTAGCCAAAAACATTCAGTACTTC.

V usage is TRBV7-3 and J usage is TRBJ2-3; 10 bases fit TRBD1. Germline CDR1 SGHTA, CDR2 FQGTGA. This CDR3 region has 13 residues. V trimming: 5 bases; J trimming: 9 bases; junction bases outside the gene matches: 5. The CDR3 region has the DNA TGTGCCAGCAGCAGGGGGACAGGGGAGACGCAGTATTTT. Protein product: CASSRGTGETQYF.

The J gene is TRBJ2-2, the V gene TRBV10-2, with 8 positions matching TRBD2. The CDR3 is 15 amino acids. Germline V gene lookup returns CDR1 WSHSY and CDR2 SAAADI. The V segment lost 5 bases and the J segment 6 bases; nucleotides outside the gene matches: 8. CDR3 bases: TGCGCCAGCAGTCTACCGGGACTAGTTCCCGGGGAGCTGTTTTTT. Amino acids: CASSLPGLVPGELFF.

The V gene is TRBV9, the J gene TRBJ1-1, with TRBD1 matching 7 bases. This CDR3 has 15 residues. Trimming at V came to 4 bases and at J to 5 bases, leaving 11 bases not matched to a gene. Germline-derived CDR1 and CDR2 are SGDLS and YYNGEE. CDR3 DNA sequence: TGTGCCAGCAGCCCGCACACAGGGGAGAGGACTGAAGCTTTCTTT. Its translation: CASSPHTGERTEAFF.

V is TRBV7-3 and J is TRBJ2-1; TRBD2 agrees at 10 bases. Germline lookup yields CDR1 SGHTA and CDR2 FQGTGA. The CDR3 contains 15 residues. J gave up 6 bases and V 6 bases, and 8 bases lay outside the gene matches. The CDR3 coding sequence is TGTGCCAGCAGATCCGGGACTAGCGCGAGCAATGAGCAGTTCTTC. Encoded protein: CASRSGTSASNEQFF.

The chain employs TRBV12-3 or TRBV12-4 and TRBJ1-2; tentatively, D is TRBD1 (6 bases). V was trimmed by 3 bases and J by 4 bases, leaving 9 bases between them. The CDR3 loop spans 13 amino acids. This CDR3 reads CASSLTGRYGYTF. DNA of the CDR3: TGTGCCAGCAGTTTGACAGGCCGCTATGGCTACACCTTC.

The J gene is TRBJ1-1, the V gene TRBV3-1 (or the pseudogene TRBV3-2), with D perhaps TRBD1 (5 bases). The CDR3 consists of 14 residues. Germline loops: CDR1 LGHDT, CDR2 YNNKEL (reference sequence). V dropped 1 base and J dropped 3 bases, with 9 bases sitting between them. CDR3 sequence (DNA): TGTGCCAGCAGCCAAGTGGGGGGGGACACTGAAGCTTTCTTT. Residues: CASSQVGGDTEAFF.